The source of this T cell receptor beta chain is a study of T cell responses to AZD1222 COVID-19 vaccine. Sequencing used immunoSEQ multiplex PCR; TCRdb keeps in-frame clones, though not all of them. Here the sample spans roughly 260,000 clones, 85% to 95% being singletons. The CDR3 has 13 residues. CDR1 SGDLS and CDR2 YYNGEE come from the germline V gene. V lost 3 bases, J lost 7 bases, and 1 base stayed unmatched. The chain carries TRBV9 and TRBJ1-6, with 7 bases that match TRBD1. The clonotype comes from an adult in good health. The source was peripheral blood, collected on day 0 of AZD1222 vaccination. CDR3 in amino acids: CASSGGGNSPLHF. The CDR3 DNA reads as TGTGCCAGCAGCGGAGGGGGCAATTCACCCCTCCACTTT.